This TCR beta chain was sequenced in a study of T cells in Graves' hyperthyroidism and ophthalmopathy. The study, taken as a whole, reports: Ophthalmopathy stood apart from stable hyperthyroidism in a 13 V-J model. Appearing also in blood were most of the thyroid clonotypes expanded above 0.001. Ophthalmopathy onset followed model prediction by a median approximately 6.2 months.

Amplified regions were TCR beta CDR3 sequences from RNA transcripts. The TCR CDR3 was amplified in a first-round RT-PCR using the HTBI primer set. TCRdb ran MiXCR on the multiplex PCR reads and lists one entry per CDR3 protein. The table shows roughly 30,000 distinct CDR3 sequences, with 45% occurring only once. Germline values: CDR1 LNHDA, CDR2 SQIVND (reference sequence). The CDR3 covers 14 residues. V lost 0 bases and J 6 bases, leaving 9 bases between the germline ends. With regard to this clonotype: Its antigen is not identified.

Patients aged 18 to 65 with hyperthyroidism were newly diagnosed, with duration under 2 months. This chain links TRBV19 with TRBJ1-5; D unclear. This sequence was found in a woman in her twenties or thirties with Graves' hyperthyroidism. The sequenced sample consisted of blood. This chain's CDR3 is CASSIDLWGQPQHF. In DNA, the CDR3 is TGTGCCAGTAGTATAGATCTTTGGGGTCAGCCCCAGCATTTT. Together with reference TRBV19 and TRBJ1-5, the CDR3 gives the full variable domain: DGGITQSPKYLFRKEGQNVTLSCEQNLNHDAMYWYRQDPGQGLRLIYYSQIVNDFQKGDIAEGYSVSREKKESFPLTVTSAQKNPTAFYLCASSIDLWGQPQHFGDGTRLSIL.